This T cell receptor (beta chain) was identified in a study of vaccination and CD4 T cells after COVID-19. Comment on this clonotype: What it binds is unknown.

Cultured CD4+ T cells had their DNA profiled by the Oncomine TCR Beta short-read assay. MiXCR, run by TCRdb on the PCR reads, gives a single entry per CDR3 protein. This sample has roughly 9,800 distinct CDR3 sequences, with approximately 75% found just once. General observations from the study: Convalescent patients' vaccine-specific clones were spike mono-reactive in 304 of 307 cases.

As to treatment: approximately 9-day PBMC culture with coronavirus spike peptide pools or control peptides (ViraFEST assay). V was cut by 7 bases and J by 0 bases, with 13 bases left in between. This CDR3 is 14 amino acids long. Germline CDR1 and CDR2: SGHVS and FQNEAQ. The material sequenced was CD4+ T cells from blood, cultured in vitro. This clonotype was obtained from a human donor who had recovered from COVID-19. The chain links TRBV7-8 to TRBJ2-7; D may match TRBD1 or TRBD2 (6 bases each). The CDR3 reads CASTRGGLSYEQYF. In DNA, the CDR3 is TGTGCCAGCACCCGAGGGGGGCTCTCCTACGAGCAGTACTTC.